Listed below are T cell receptor beta chains from one sample, sequenced in a study of cytomegalovirus exposure and HLA in healthy donors. The repertoire was sequenced with immunoSEQ multiplex PCR; TCRdb's copy has only in-frame clones and lacks some. This sample has some 110,000 clones; over 75% occur once, and the top ten carry 3.6%. Sequenced material: PBMCs. The receptors shown here come from a man aged 55-75 years in good health and CMV-seronegative. The CDR3 runs from the conserved cysteine through the conserved F or W. A D gene is named only where the DNA matches it firmly. For some rows the clone size is stated as once, few or many, or as a class when expanded; others skip it.

V gene,D gene,J gene,clone size,CDR3 DNA,CDR3 protein
TRBV2,TRBD2,TRBJ2-3,.,TGTGCCAGCATACTCCAGTTCGGTCTAGCGGGGAGGGATACGCAGTATTTT,CASILQFGLAGRDTQYF
TRBV2,.,TRBJ1-2,.,TGTGCCAGCAGTTGGACGGGGGGCTACACCTTC,CASSWTGGYTF
TRBV7-3,.,TRBJ2-1,.,TGTGCCAGCAGCTTACTACTAGCTTCCTACAATGAGCAGTTCTTC,CASSLLLASYNEQFF
TRBV5-1,.,TRBJ2-5,.,TGCGCCAGCAGCTTCACTTTGACAGCCCAAGAGACCCAGTACTTC,CASSFTLTAQETQYF
TRBV11-3,TRBD2,TRBJ2-3,.,TGTGCCAGCAGTTTGAGCGGGGGGGACACAGATACGCAGTATTTT,CASSLSGGDTDTQYF
TRBV5-1,TRBD2,TRBJ2-3,once,TGCGCCAGCAGCTTGCAGGGACTAGCGGGCACAGATACGCAGTATTTT,CASSLQGLAGTDTQYF
TRBV7-9,TRBD1,TRBJ2-5,once,TGTGCCAGCAACCCAGGGGGCGCGCAAGAGACCCAGTACTTC,CASNPGGAQETQYF
TRBV7-9,.,TRBJ1-3,.,TGTGCCAGCAGCTTTCAAAGGGGTCGGGGGGATTTT,CASSFQRGRGDF
TRBV7-2,.,TRBJ2-3,.,TGTGCCAGCAGCCCGTATGACAGAGATACGCAGTATTTT,CASSPYDRDTQYF
TRBV5-1,TRBD2,TRBJ2-2,.,TGCGCCAGCAGTTCCCGACTAGCGGGGGACACCGGGGAGCTGTTTTTT,CASSSRLAGDTGELFF
TRBV4-3,.,TRBJ1-5,.,TGCGCCAGCAGCCAAGACTTTGGGGGGGGCACACAGCCCCAGCATTTT,CASSQDFGGGTQPQHF
TRBV7-3,.,TRBJ2-5,.,TGTGCCAGCAGCAGCGGACAGCAAGAGACCCAGTACTTC,CASSSGQQETQYF
TRBV11-3,TRBD1,TRBJ2-1,.,TGTGCCAGCAGCTCCGGACAGGGGAGCTACAATGAGCAGTTCTTC,CASSSGQGSYNEQFF
TRBV30,TRBD1,TRBJ1-2,.,TGTGCCTGGAGTCTCGGGACAGCATATGGCTACACCTTC,CAWSLGTAYGYTF
TRBV6-5,TRBD1,TRBJ1-1,.,TGTGCCAGCAGACGGATGGGACAGTCGGACACTGAAGCTTTCTTT,CASRRMGQSDTEAFF
TRBV7-3,.,TRBJ2-7,once,TGTGCCAGCAGCCCATCGCCAGGGCGCGAGCAGTACTTC,CASSPSPGREQYF
TRBV18,TRBD1,TRBJ1-1,once,TGTGCCAGCTCAACCCGGACAGGGACGAACACTGAAGCTTTCTTT,CASSTRTGTNTEAFF
TRBV5-1,.,TRBJ2-3,.,TGCGCCAGCAGCTTGACACCTGGCCCAGATACGCAGTATTTT,CASSLTPGPDTQYF
TRBV11-1,.,TRBJ2-6,.,TGTGCCAGCTCCAGGCGGGGGCGCTCTGGGGCCAACGTCCTGACTTTC,CASSRRGRSGANVLTF
TRBV11-1,TRBD2,TRBJ2-3,few,TGTGCCAGCAGTAGCGGGGGGGCGATTGACACGCAGTATTTT,CASSSGGAIDTQYF
TRBV7-2,.,TRBJ1-2,.,TGTGCCAGCAGCTTAATAAATAACTATGGCTACACCTTC,CASSLINNYGYTF
TRBV6-6,.,TRBJ1-1,.,TGTGCCAGCACCGACCCGGGGGGGCTGAGGAACACTGAAGCTTTCTTT,CASTDPGGLRNTEAFF
TRBV5-1,TRBD1,TRBJ1-1,.,TGCGCCAGCAGCTTGGATGGCAGGGGGGCTGAAGCTTTCTTT,CASSLDGRGAEAFF
TRBV29-1,.,TRBJ1-1,.,TGCAGCGTCATCCGGGACTCCGTTAGGACTGAAGCTTTCTTT,CSVIRDSVRTEAFF
TRBV19,TRBD1,TRBJ2-7,.,TGTGCCACCCGGGACAGGGGGGAGCAGTACTTC,CATRDRGEQYF
TRBV29-1,.,TRBJ1-2,.,TGCAGCGTTGGCCGAGGAAGGGGAAACTATGGCTACACCTTC,CSVGRGRGNYGYTF
TRBV6-5,.,TRBJ2-3,.,TGTGCCAGCAGTTACGATTTGTCAGCCCCGGGTACGCAGTATTTT,CASSYDLSAPGTQYF
TRBV5-1,TRBD1,TRBJ2-1,once,TGCGCCAGCAGCTTGGCGACTCAGGGGGACGGTGAGCAGTTCTTC,CASSLATQGDGEQFF
TRBV27,TRBD1,TRBJ1-4,.,TGTGCCAGCAGCCCGACAGGGGGCCATGCAACTAATGAAAAACTGTTTTTT,CASSPTGGHATNEKLFF
TRBV15,TRBD1,TRBJ1-6,once,TGTGCCACCAGCAGAGTTCGACAGGGGAATTCACCCCTCCACTTT,CATSRVRQGNSPLHF
TRBV6-6,TRBD2,TRBJ2-3,.,TGTGCCAGCAGTCAAGGACTAGCGGGGCTCACAGATACGCAGTATTTT,CASSQGLAGLTDTQYF
TRBV6-5,.,TRBJ2-5,few,TGTGCCAGCAGGGCCGCTTTGAGGGTGGGGACCCAGTACTTC,CASRAALRVGTQYF
TRBV5-6,.,TRBJ2-7,.,TGTGCCAGCAGCCCCGGACGGGGGACTGCAGGGAGGTTCTTC,CASSPGRGTAGRFF
TRBV5-6,TRBD1,TRBJ1-1,once,TGTGCCAGCAGCCAGGGACAGTGGAAGGGGGACACTGAAGCTTTCTTT,CASSQGQWKGDTEAFF
TRBV19,.,TRBJ1-1,.,TGTGCCACCTTGGACAGTGGGCTTGCCATGAACACTGAAGCTTTCTTT,CATLDSGLAMNTEAFF
TRBV7-8,TRBD2,TRBJ2-2,.,TGTGCCAGCAGCTTGATCGGGGGGGCTAACACCGGGGAGCTGTTTTTT,CASSLIGGANTGELFF
TRBV27,.,TRBJ2-1,few,TGTGCCAGCAGTACCCGGGGATCAGGGGCTGAGCAGTTCTTC,CASSTRGSGAEQFF
TRBV11-3,TRBD1,TRBJ2-7,once,TGTGCCAGCAGCCCACGGGACAGGGGCTACGAGCAGTACTTC,CASSPRDRGYEQYF
TRBV7-2,.,TRBJ2-5,.,TGTGCCAGCAGCTTCGGGAGCGGGTTGGTACAGACCCAGTACTTC,CASSFGSGLVQTQYF
TRBV7-9,.,TRBJ2-7,.,TGTGCCAGCAGCTTAGGGGAGGGGGACGTTCAGGAGCAGTACTTC,CASSLGEGDVQEQYF
TRBV7-9,.,TRBJ1-5,once,TGTGCCAGCAGCTCCGGGACAAGAAGCAATCAGCCCCAGCATTTT,CASSSGTRSNQPQHF
TRBV5-1,TRBD1,TRBJ1-2,.,TGCGCCAGCAGCTTGGGGGGACAGGGAGTGACCGGCTACACCTTC,CASSLGGQGVTGYTF
TRBV18,.,TRBJ1-4,.,TGTGCCAGCTCACCAGGGCAGGATGAAAAACTGTTTTTT,CASSPGQDEKLFF
TRBV30,.,TRBJ1-6,.,TGTGCCTGGAGTGACTCCTTGAGAGGAAGCTCCTATAATTCACCCCTCCACTTT,CAWSDSLRGSSYNSPLHF
TRBV5-1,TRBD1,TRBJ2-5,.,TGCGCCAGCAGCTCTGGACAGGAGCAAGAGACCCAGTACTTC,CASSSGQEQETQYF
TRBV2,TRBD1,TRBJ1-1,.,TGTGCCAGCAGTAGAGATCAGGGGGCGAACACTGAAGCTTTCTTT,CASSRDQGANTEAFF
TRBV7-9,.,TRBJ2-5,.,TGTGCCAGCAGCTCGTCGGAGGACTTC,CASSSSEDF
TRBV25-1,TRBD1,TRBJ2-1,few,TGTGCCAGCAGCGACAGACAGGGACGATATGAGCAGTTCTTC,CASSDRQGRYEQFF
TRBV7-3,.,TRBJ2-1,.,TGTGCCAGCAGCCGAGGGGGGGGCGACCACAATGAGCAGTTCTTC,CASSRGGGDHNEQFF
TRBV5-1,.,TRBJ2-2,.,TGCGCCAGCAGCTTGGCCCCAACTACGAACACCGGGGAGCTGTTTTTT,CASSLAPTTNTGELFF
TRBV7-9,.,TRBJ2-1,.,TGTGCCAGCAGCCCCCCCAGGAGCGGCACTGTCTACAATGAGCAGTTCTTC,CASSPPRSGTVYNEQFF
TRBV5-1,.,TRBJ1-2,.,TGCGCCAGCAGGAGGGACACGGCTAACTATGGCTACACCTTC,CASRRDTANYGYTF
TRBV7-2,.,TRBJ2-5,.,TGTGCCAGCACCCTATCGGTCTGGAGCTCACAAGAGACCCAGTACTTC,CASTLSVWSSQETQYF
TRBV29-1,.,TRBJ1-4,few,TGCAGCGTTGACTCGGGTGAAAAACTGTTTTTT,CSVDSGEKLFF
TRBV9,.,TRBJ2-5,.,TGTGCCAGCAGCCCCCACCCAGGGGTACCACAAGAGACCCAGTACTTC,CASSPHPGVPQETQYF
TRBV5-4,TRBD2,TRBJ2-3,.,TGTGCCAGCAGCTTAGAGACTAGCGGGGGGAGGGATACGCAGTATTTT,CASSLETSGGRDTQYF
TRBV11-2,.,TRBJ1-1,.,TGTGCCAGCAGCTTAGTTATAAGGGTCGGACAGAACACTGAAGCTTTCTTT,CASSLVIRVGQNTEAFF
TRBV19,.,TRBJ1-1,.,TGTGCCAGTATCCCCCAAAGAGGGGGAACTGAAGCTTTCTTT,CASIPQRGGTEAFF
TRBV7-3,TRBD1,TRBJ1-6,.,TGTGCCAGCAGCCAGGGGGGAATAGAGAATTCACCCCTCCACTTT,CASSQGGIENSPLHF